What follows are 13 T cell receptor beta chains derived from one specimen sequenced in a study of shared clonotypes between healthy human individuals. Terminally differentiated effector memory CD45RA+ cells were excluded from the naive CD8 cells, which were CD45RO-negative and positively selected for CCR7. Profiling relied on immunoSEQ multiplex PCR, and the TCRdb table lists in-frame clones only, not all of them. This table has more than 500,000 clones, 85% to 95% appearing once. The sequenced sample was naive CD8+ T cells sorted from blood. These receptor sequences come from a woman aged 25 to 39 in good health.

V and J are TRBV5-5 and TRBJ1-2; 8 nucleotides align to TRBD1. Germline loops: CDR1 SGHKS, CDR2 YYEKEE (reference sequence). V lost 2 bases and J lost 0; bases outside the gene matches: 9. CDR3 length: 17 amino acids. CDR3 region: CASSLSTGDSTNYGYTF. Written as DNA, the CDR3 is TGTGCCAGCAGCTTATCGACAGGGGATTCCACTAACTATGGCTACACCTTC.

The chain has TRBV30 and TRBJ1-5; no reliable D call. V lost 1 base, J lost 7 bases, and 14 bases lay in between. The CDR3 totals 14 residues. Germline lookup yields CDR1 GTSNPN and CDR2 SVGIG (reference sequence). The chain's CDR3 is CAWSGHPRRQPQHF. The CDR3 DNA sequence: TGTGCCTGGAGTGGGCACCCTAGGAGGCAGCCCCAGCATTTT.

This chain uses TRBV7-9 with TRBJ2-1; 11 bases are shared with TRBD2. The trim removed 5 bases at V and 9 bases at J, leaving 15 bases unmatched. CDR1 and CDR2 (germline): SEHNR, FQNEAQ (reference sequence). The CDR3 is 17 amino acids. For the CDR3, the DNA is TGTGCCAGCAGCCTAAGGCCCCCGGGGCTAGCGGGAGGTGAGCAGTTCTTC. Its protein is CASSLRPPGLAGGEQFF.

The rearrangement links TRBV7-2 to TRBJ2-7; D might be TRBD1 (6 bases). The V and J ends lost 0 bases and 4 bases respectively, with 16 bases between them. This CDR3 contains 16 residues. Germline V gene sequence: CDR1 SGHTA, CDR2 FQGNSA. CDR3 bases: TGTGCCAGCAGCTTAGCCACGGGACAAGCAATATACGAGCAGTACTTC. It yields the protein CASSLATGQAIYEQYF.

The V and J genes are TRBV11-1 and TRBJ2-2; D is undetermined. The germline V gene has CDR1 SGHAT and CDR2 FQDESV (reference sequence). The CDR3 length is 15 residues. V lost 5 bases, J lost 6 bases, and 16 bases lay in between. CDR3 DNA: TGTGCCAGCAGCCAGAAGTCCGGGCCCGCCGGGGAGCTGTTTTTT. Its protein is CASSQKSGPAGELFF.

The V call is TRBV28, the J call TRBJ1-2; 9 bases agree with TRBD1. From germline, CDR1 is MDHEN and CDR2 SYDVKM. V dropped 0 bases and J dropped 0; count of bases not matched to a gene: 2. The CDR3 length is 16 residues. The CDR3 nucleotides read TGTGCCAGCAGTTTATGGGGGGACAGGGCTAACTATGGCTACACCTTC. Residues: CASSLWGDRANYGYTF.

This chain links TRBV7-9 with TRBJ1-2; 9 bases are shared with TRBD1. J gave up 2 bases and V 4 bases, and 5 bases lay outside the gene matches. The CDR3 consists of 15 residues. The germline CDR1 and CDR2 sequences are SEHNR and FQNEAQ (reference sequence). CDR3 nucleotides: TGTGCCAGCAGCTCCCCCGGGACAGGGAACTATGGCTACACCTTC. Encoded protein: CASSSPGTGNYGYTF.

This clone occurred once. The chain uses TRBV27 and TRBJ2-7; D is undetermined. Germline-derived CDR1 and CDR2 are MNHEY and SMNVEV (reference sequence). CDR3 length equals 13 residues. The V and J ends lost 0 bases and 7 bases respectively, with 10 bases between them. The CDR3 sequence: CASSLSGMGEQYF. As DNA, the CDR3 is TGTGCCAGCAGTTTATCAGGGATGGGAGAGCAGTACTTC.

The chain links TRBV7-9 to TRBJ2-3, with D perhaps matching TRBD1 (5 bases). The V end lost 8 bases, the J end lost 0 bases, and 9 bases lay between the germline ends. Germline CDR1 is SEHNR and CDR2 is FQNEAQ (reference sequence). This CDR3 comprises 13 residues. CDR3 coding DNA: TGTGCCAGCGGCGACAGCAGCACAGATACGCAGTATTTT. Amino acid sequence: CASGDSSTDTQYF.

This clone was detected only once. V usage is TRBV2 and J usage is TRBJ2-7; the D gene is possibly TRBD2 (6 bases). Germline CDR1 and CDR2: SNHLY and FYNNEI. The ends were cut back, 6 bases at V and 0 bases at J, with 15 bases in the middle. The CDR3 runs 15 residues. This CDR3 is CASRARGTSSYEQYF. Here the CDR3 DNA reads TGTGCCAGCAGGGCACGCGGGACTTCCTCCTACGAGCAGTACTTC. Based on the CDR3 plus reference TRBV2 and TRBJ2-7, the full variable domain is EPEVTQTPSHQVTQMGQEVILRCVPISNHLYFYWYRQILGQKVEFLVSFYNNEISEKSEIFDDQFSVERPDGSNFTLKIRSTKLEDSAMYFCASRARGTSSYEQYFGPGTRLTVT.

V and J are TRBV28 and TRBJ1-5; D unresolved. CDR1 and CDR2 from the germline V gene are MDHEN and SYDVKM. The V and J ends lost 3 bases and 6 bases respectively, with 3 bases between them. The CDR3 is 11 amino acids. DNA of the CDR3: TGTGCCAGCAGTTTTCTTCAGCCCCAGCATTTT. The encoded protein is CASSFLQPQHF.

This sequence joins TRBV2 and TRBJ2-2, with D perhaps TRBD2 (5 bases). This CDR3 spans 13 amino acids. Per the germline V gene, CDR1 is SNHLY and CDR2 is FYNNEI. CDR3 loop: CVTAVRDWGELFF. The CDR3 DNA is TGTGTCACAGCGGTCCGGGATTGGGGGGAGCTGTTTTTT.

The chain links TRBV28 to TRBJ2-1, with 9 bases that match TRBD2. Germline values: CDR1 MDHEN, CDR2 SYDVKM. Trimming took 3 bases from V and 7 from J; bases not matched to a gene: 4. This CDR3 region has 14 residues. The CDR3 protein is CASSFAGGLNEQFF. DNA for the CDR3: TGTGCCAGCAGTTTCGCGGGAGGGTTGAATGAGCAGTTCTTC.